These 22 T cell receptor beta chains were all obtained from the same sample, sequenced in a study of blood T cell repertoires in COVID-19. Sequenced by immunoSEQ multiplex PCR; TCRdb stores in-frame clones only, minus some. This sample carries more than 200,000 clones, 85% to 90% of them seen once, and the ten largest clones take under 2%. Sequencing was done on a sample of PBMCs or T cells enriched from blood (not recorded which). Receptor source: a woman aged 50 to 60 who had recovered from COVID-19.

This CDR3 is CASSPSQGRVVKTQYF. The CDR3 DNA sequence: TGTGCCAGCAGTCCAAGCCAGGGCAGGGTCGTAAAGACCCAGTACTTC. V usage is TRBV28 and J usage is TRBJ2-5, with a tentative D call TRBD1 (5 bases). Deletions cut 5 bases from V and 6 bases from J, with 22 bases between. Germline CDR1 reads MDHEN; CDR2 reads SYDVKM. This CDR3 has 16 residues.

The CDR3 here is CASSLRANYGYTF. CDR3 DNA sequence: TGTGCCAGCAGCTTAAGAGCTAACTATGGCTACACCTTC. V gene TRBV11-2 combines with J gene TRBJ1-2; D is unclear. CDR3 length: 13 amino acids. The V end was cut by 2 bases, the J end by 0 bases, with 4 bases between. Looked up from germline, CDR1 is SGHAT and CDR2 is FQNNGV. Together with reference TRBV11-2 and TRBJ1-2, the CDR3 gives the full variable domain: EAGVAQSPRYKIIEKRQSVAFWCNPISGHATLYWYQQILGQGPKLLIQFQNNGVVDDSQLPKDRFSAERLKGVDSTLKIQPAKLEDSAVYLCASSLRANYGYTFGSGTRLTVV.

The rearrangement joins TRBV11-1 to TRBJ2-1, with D possibly being TRBD2 (5 bases). The CDR3 has 12 residues. With 2 bases removed from V and 12 bases from J, the gap between germline ends came to 11 bases. CDR1 and CDR2 (germline): SGHAT, FQDESV (reference sequence). The CDR3 region has the DNA TGTGCCAGCAGCTTACGCCTAGCTGCGCAGTTCTTC. The encoded protein is CASSLRLAAQFF.

The rearrangement links TRBV7-9 to TRBJ2-3; TRBD1 matches 11 bases. V was clipped by 4 bases and J by 2 bases; unmatched bases: 8. From germline, CDR1 is SEHNR and CDR2 FQNEAQ (reference sequence). This CDR3 spans 17 amino acids. The CDR3 sequence is CASSSTGTGGYTDTQYF. The CDR3 DNA is TGTGCCAGCAGCTCCACCGGGACAGGGGGTTACACAGATACGCAGTATTTT.

V gene TRBV10-2 combines with J gene TRBJ2-1; 9 bases match TRBD2. The CDR3 loop spans 16 amino acids. Germline-derived CDR1 and CDR2 are WSHSY and SAAADI. The junction had 9 bases not matched to a gene; V was cut back by 3 bases and J by 6 bases. The CDR3 nucleotides read TGCGCCAGCAGTGAAGACTCAGCGGGAGGTTTCAATGAGCAGTTCTTC. This gives the protein CASSEDSAGGFNEQFF.

The chain links TRBV6-4 to TRBJ2-1, with D unclear. V was trimmed by 0 bases and J by 1 base, leaving 10 bases between them. The CDR3 is 16 residues long. The germline V gene encodes CDR1 MRHNA and CDR2 SNTAGT. CDR3 DNA: TGTGCCAGCAGTGACTCGACTGCCCATTCCTACAATGAGCAGTTCTTC. This translates into CASSDSTAHSYNEQFF.

A note on this clone: Other DNA sequences in this sample translate to the same CDR3. V is TRBV2 and J is TRBJ1-5; perhaps TRBD1 as D (6 bases). In germline, CDR1 is SNHLY, CDR2 FYNNEI. V was pared by 8 bases and J by 3 bases, with 11 bases between. CDR3 size: 13 residues. This chain's CDR3 is CASSGDNNQPQHF. The CDR3 DNA sequence: TGTGCCAGCTCAGGGGATAACAATCAGCCCCAGCATTTT.

The V gene is TRBV21-1, the J gene TRBJ2-5; no DNA check was done on the table's D call, TRBD1. TRBV21-1 is designated a pseudogene. The CDR3 has 21 amino acids. In nucleotides, the CDR3 is TGTGCCAGCATAATCACCACCACTTGGGTCCGAGGATCAACAGGGCCAGAGACCCAGTACTTC. This sequence encodes CASIITTTWVRGSTGPETQYF.

The chain employs TRBV11-2 and TRBJ2-2; weak D call: TRBD2 (7 bases). Trimming took 8 bases from V and 0 from J, leaving 25 bases between them. Per the germline V gene, CDR1 is SGHAT and CDR2 is FQNNGV. The CDR3 loop spans 19 amino acids. As DNA, the CDR3 is TGTGCCAGCGCCCGGGGGGCGATAGTAATTGCGTCGAACACCGGGGAGCTGTTTTTT. Protein product: CASARGAIVIASNTGELFF.

J is TRBJ2-1 and V is TRBV6-1, with D unclear. The length of the CDR3 is 11 residues. The V end was cut by 1 base, the J end by 9 bases, with 4 bases between. Germline lookup yields CDR1 MNHNS and CDR2 SASEGT. The CDR3 coding sequence is TGTGCCAGCAGTGAAGTGAGTGAGCAGTTCTTC. This sequence encodes CASSEVSEQFF.

The gene calls are TRBV3-1 (or the pseudogene TRBV3-2) and TRBJ2-5; maybe TRBD2 (5 bases). CDR1 and CDR2 (germline): LGHDT, YNNKEL (reference sequence). This CDR3 comprises 14 residues. V gave up 4 bases and J gave up 7 bases, with 16 bases separating them. DNA of the CDR3: TGTGCCAGCAGCCCCGAGCGGAGCACGGGGACCCAGTACTTC. Translation: CASSPERSTGTQYF.

Comment on this clone: Other DNA sequences in this specimen translate into the identical CDR3. The chain couples TRBV7-3 to TRBJ1-1; 7 bases are shared with TRBD1. V was clipped by 6 bases and J by 4 bases; unmatched bases: 5. This CDR3 is 13 amino acids long. Germline-derived CDR1 and CDR2 are SGHTA and FQGTGA. The CDR3 loop reads CASSLTGTTEAFF. The CDR3 nucleotides are TGTGCCAGCAGTCTGACAGGGACCACTGAAGCTTTCTTT.

The rearrangement links TRBV9 to TRBJ1-1; 8 nucleotides agree with TRBD1. The CDR3 length is 15 residues. With V trimmed by 4 bases and J by 5 bases, 10 bases remained unmatched. Germline V gene lookup returns CDR1 SGDLS and CDR2 YYNGEE. CDR3 sequence (DNA): TGTGCCAGCAGCCCCCGGACAGGGCTGGGAACTGAAGCTTTCTTT. It yields the protein CASSPRTGLGTEAFF.

In DNA, the CDR3 is TGTGCCAGCAGCCCCGCGGGGTTCTCATCTAACTATGGCTACACCTTC. Translated: CASSPAGFSSNYGYTF. The chain uses TRBV27 and TRBJ1-2; unclear D gene. The CDR3 is 16 residues long. Deletions cut 6 bases from V and 0 bases from J, with 17 bases between. Germline lookup yields CDR1 MNHEY and CDR2 SMNVEV (reference sequence).

The V gene is TRBV28, the J gene TRBJ1-1, with D unclear. This CDR3 contains 14 residues. Trimming cost V 2 bases and J 1 base, with 8 bases left between them. Germline V gene sequence: CDR1 MDHEN, CDR2 SYDVKM. The CDR3: CASSLTSGNTEAFF. DNA of the CDR3: TGTGCCAGCAGTTTAACGTCCGGGAACACTGAAGCTTTCTTT.

The rearrangement joins TRBV24-1 to TRBJ1-5, with no clear D. Germline CDR1 is KGHDR and CDR2 is SFDVKD. V lost 4 bases and J 13 bases, leaving 16 bases between the germline ends. The CDR3 is 13 amino acids. The CDR3 DNA follows: TGTGCCACCAGTGACCCCGGTGGATCCGGGCAGCATTTT. It yields the protein CATSDPGGSGQHF.

The chain employs TRBV7-9 and TRBJ2-3; D gene ambiguous. The V end lost 0 bases, the J end lost 3 bases, and 13 bases lay between the germline ends. This CDR3 region has 16 residues. Germline V gene lookup returns CDR1 SEHNR and CDR2 FQNEAQ (reference sequence). CDR3: CASSLATGFGTDTQYF. In nucleotides, the CDR3 is TGTGCCAGCAGCTTAGCGACCGGGTTTGGGACAGATACGCAGTATTTT.

The chain joins TRBV5-1 to TRBJ1-3, with TRBD1 as a possible D gene (5 bases). V was trimmed by 4 bases and J by 2 bases, leaving 19 bases between them. The CDR3 has 17 residues. In germline, CDR1 is SGHRS, CDR2 YFSETQ. In nucleotides, the CDR3 is TGCGCCAGCAGCCTCTTGCCGGTCGGGGGGGCTGGAAACACCATATATTTT. This translates into CASSLLPVGGAGNTIYF.

The gene calls are TRBV12-3 or TRBV12-4 and TRBJ1-2, with D possibly being TRBD1 (6 bases). The CDR3 has 12 amino acids. The V and J ends lost 5 bases and 7 bases respectively, with 11 bases between them. CDR3 loop: CASSLQGTGYTF. CDR3 bases: TGTGCCAGCAGTCTACAGGGAACTGGCTACACCTTC.

The V call is TRBV18, the J call TRBJ2-1; D uncertain. Germline V gives CDR1 KGHSH, CDR2 LQKENI. The ends were cut back, 0 bases at V and 8 bases at J, with 8 bases in the middle. This CDR3 is built from 13 residues. For the CDR3, the DNA is TGTGCCAGCTCACCACCAGTAGCCTATGAGCAGTTCTTC. Translated, it gives CASSPPVAYEQFF.

The genes are TRBV27 and TRBJ2-3; D may be TRBD2 (6 bases). There are 16 residues in the CDR3. The ends were cut back, 3 bases at V and 1 base at J, with 14 bases in the middle. Per germline, CDR1 MNHEY and CDR2 SMNVEV (reference sequence). The CDR3 nucleotides read TGTGCCAGCAGTTTTCTTTACACGGGGGGCACAGATACGCAGTATTTT. The encoded protein is CASSFLYTGGTDTQYF.

The V gene is TRBV5-1, the J gene TRBJ2-1; TRBD2 aligns across 14 bases. This CDR3 contains 16 residues. In germline, CDR1 is SGHRS, CDR2 YFSETQ. V gave up 3 bases and J gave up 2 bases; unmatched junction bases: 1. CDR3 DNA: TGCGCCAGCAGCTGGGGACTAGCGGGAGCCTACAATGAGCAGTTCTTC. Residues: CASSWGLAGAYNEQFF. The variable domain in full, completed from reference TRBV5-1 and TRBJ2-1, reads KAGVTQTPRYLIKTRGQQVTLSCSPISGHRSVSWYQQTPGQGLQFLFEYFSETQRNKGNFPGRFSGRQFSNSRSEMNVSTLELGDSALYLCASSWGLAGAYNEQFFGPGTRLTVL.